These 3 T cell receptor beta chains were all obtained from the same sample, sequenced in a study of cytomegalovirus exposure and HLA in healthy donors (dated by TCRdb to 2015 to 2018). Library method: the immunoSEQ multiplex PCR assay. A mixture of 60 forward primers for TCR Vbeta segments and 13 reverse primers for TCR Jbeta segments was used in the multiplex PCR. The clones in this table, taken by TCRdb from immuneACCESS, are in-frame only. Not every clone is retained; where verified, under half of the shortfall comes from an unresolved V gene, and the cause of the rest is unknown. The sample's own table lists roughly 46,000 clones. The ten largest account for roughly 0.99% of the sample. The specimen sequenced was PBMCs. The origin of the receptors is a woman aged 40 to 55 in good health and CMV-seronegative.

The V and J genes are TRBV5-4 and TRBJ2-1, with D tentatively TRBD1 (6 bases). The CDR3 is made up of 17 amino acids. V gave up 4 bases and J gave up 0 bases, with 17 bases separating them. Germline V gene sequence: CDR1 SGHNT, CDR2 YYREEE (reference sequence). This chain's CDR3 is CASSPGFGGASYNEQFF. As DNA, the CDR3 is TGTGCCAGCAGCCCTGGCTTTGGGGGCGCCTCCTACAATGAGCAGTTCTTC.

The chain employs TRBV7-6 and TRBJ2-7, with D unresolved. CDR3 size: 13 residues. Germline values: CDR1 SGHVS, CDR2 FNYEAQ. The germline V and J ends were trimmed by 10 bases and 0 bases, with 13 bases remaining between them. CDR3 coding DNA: TGTGCCATCGCGGCGGAGAACTCCTACGAGCAGTACTTC. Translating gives CAIAAENSYEQYF.

The CDR3 here is CASSLDPEALNTGELFF. The CDR3 nucleotides read TGTGCCAGCAGCTTAGACCCAGAGGCTCTTAACACCGGGGAGCTGTTTTTT. The genes are TRBV7-2 and TRBJ2-2; D remains unclear. Germline CDR1 SGHTA, CDR2 FQGNSA. There are 17 residues in the CDR3. Trimming took 1 base from V and 2 from J, leaving 14 bases between them.